The 17 T cell receptor beta chains below all came from one sample that was sequenced in a study of shared clonotypes between healthy human individuals (dated by TCRdb to 2020 to 2021). The method behind the library was the immunoSEQ multiplex PCR assay. In its TCRdb copy, this immuneACCESS table keeps in-frame sequences only and misses some clones. Where compared with another copy, unresolved V genes explain less than half of these, and the others have no known cause. The sample profile shows 1 million to 1.3 million clones; approximately 78% of them were found once. 0.6% to 0.75% of the sample lies in the top ten. The source material was memory CD4+ T cells from PBMCs. The meaning of the sample's cell subset or site label: CD45RA-negative fraction. The receptors were sampled from a man between 18 and 29 years old in good health. Some clones in this sample may be carry-over from other donors' samples.

The rearrangement links TRBV11-3 to TRBJ1-1; TRBD1 matches at 8 bases. The CDR3 totals 14 residues. In germline, CDR1 is SGHNT, CDR2 YENEEA. V shed 5 bases, J shed 5 bases, and the junction held 7 bases outside the gene matches. Here the CDR3 reads CASSGNRGRTEAFF. The CDR3 DNA follows: TGTGCCAGCAGCGGAAACAGGGGGAGGACTGAAGCTTTCTTT.

V gene TRBV28 combines with J gene TRBJ1-2; TRBD1 agrees at 7 bases. The trim removed 6 bases at V and 1 base at J, leaving 5 bases unmatched. Germline V gives CDR1 MDHEN, CDR2 SYDVKM. The CDR3 spans 14 residues. The CDR3 loop is CASRSGQLNYGYTF. In DNA, the CDR3 is TGTGCCAGCAGGTCGGGACAGCTTAACTATGGCTACACCTTC.

The chain links TRBV7-8 to TRBJ2-5, with D perhaps TRBD2 (6 bases). Per the germline V gene, CDR1 is SGHVS and CDR2 is FQNEAQ. CDR3 length equals 15 residues. Trimming took off 5 bases at V and 5 bases at J, with 18 bases between the two ends. CDR3 sequence reads: CASSDSGGGWETQYF. The CDR3 DNA reads TGTGCCAGCAGCGATAGCGGAGGAGGGTGGGAGACCCAGTACTTC.

The chain combines TRBV5-1 with TRBJ2-7, with 8 bases matching TRBD2. The CDR3 runs to 13 residues. The trim removed 3 bases at V and 2 bases at J, leaving 1 base unmatched. CDR1 and CDR2 (germline): SGHRS, YFSETQ. CDR3 residues: CASSSGGPYEQYF. CDR3 coding DNA: TGCGCCAGCAGCTCGGGGGGGCCCTACGAGCAGTACTTC.

The V and J genes are TRBV5-1 and TRBJ2-2; TRBD1 is a possible D gene (5 bases). Germline CDR1 reads SGHRS; CDR2 reads YFSETQ. The V and J ends lost 3 bases and 4 bases respectively, with 10 bases between them. This CDR3 has 14 amino acids. Here the CDR3 DNA reads TGCGCCAGCAGCTATCAGGGTGGCACCGGGGAGCTGTTTTTT. Translating gives CASSYQGGTGELFF.

This clone was seen only once. The rearrangement uses TRBV4-2 and TRBJ1-5, with a tentative D call TRBD1 (6 bases). This CDR3 contains 15 residues. CDR1 and CDR2 (germline): LGHNA, YNFKEQ. V gave up 2 bases and J gave up 11 bases, with 19 bases separating them. CDR3 sequence reads: CASSQRTATYSAQHF. CDR3 sequence (DNA): TGTGCCAGCAGCCAACGGACAGCCACGTATTCGGCCCAGCATTTT.

This clone has a handful of counts. The chain couples TRBV27 to TRBJ2-7, with 7 bases fitting TRBD2. Trimming removed 6 bases from V and 4 bases from J; junction bases left unmatched: 12. Germline V gene sequence: CDR1 MNHEY, CDR2 SMNVEV (reference sequence). The CDR3 extends over 15 amino acids. The CDR3 DNA follows: TGTGCCAGCAGACAGAGGCGGGAGAGGTCTTACGAGCAGTACTTC. This sequence encodes CASRQRRERSYEQYF.

This CDR3 reads CASSHGTLTSGNTIYF. In nucleotides, the CDR3 is TGTGCCAGCAGCCACGGGACGCTGACAAGTGGAAACACCATATATTTT. The chain has TRBV9 and TRBJ1-3; D is perhaps TRBD1 (5 bases). The V and J ends lost 4 bases and 3 bases respectively, with 17 bases between them. Germline-derived CDR1 and CDR2 are SGDLS and YYNGEE. This CDR3 is built from 16 residues. Full variable domain (rest looked up from reference TRBV9 and TRBJ1-3): DSGVTQTPKHLITATGQRVTLRCSPRSGDLSVYWYQQSLDQGLQFLIQYYNGEERAKGNILERFSAQQFPDLHSELNLSSLELGDSALYFCASSHGTLTSGNTIYFGEGSWLTVV.

The chain carries TRBV27 and TRBJ1-4; 8 bases are a match to TRBD1. J gave up 6 bases and V 6 bases, and 18 bases lay outside the gene matches. CDR1 and CDR2 (germline): MNHEY, SMNVEV (reference sequence). The CDR3 is 18 amino acids. CDR3 bases: TGTGCCAGCAGCCGTCATTTCCCCGTTGGGACAGGAGATGAAAAACTGTTTTTT. Protein product: CASSRHFPVGTGDEKLFF.

The V call is TRBV19, the J call TRBJ2-5, with D unresolved. V lost 6 bases, J lost 1 base, and 9 bases lay in between. The CDR3 consists of 13 residues. The germline V gene encodes CDR1 LNHDA and CDR2 SQIVND (reference sequence). The CDR3 is CASRGPTQETQYF. The CDR3 DNA is TGTGCCAGTAGAGGCCCCACCCAAGAGACCCAGTACTTC.

This clone was seen just once. V usage is TRBV28 and J usage is TRBJ2-7; D remains unclear. The ends were cut back, 3 bases at V and 2 bases at J, with 8 bases in the middle. The CDR3 runs 13 residues. The germline V gene encodes CDR1 MDHEN and CDR2 SYDVKM. As DNA, the CDR3 is TGTGCCAGCAGTTTCTCCAGAACCTACGAGCAGTACTTC. Residues: CASSFSRTYEQYF.

The CDR3 loop reads CASSRRQGRTEQYF. For the CDR3, the DNA is TGTGCCAGCTCACGGAGGCAGGGGCGAACCGAGCAGTACTTC. The rearrangement uses TRBV18 and TRBJ2-7; maybe TRBD1 (6 bases). Germline V CDR1 and CDR2: KGHSH, LQKENI. V shed 4 bases and J shed 6 bases, with 16 bases lying between them. The CDR3 runs 14 residues.

V is TRBV5-1 and J is TRBJ2-2; 8 bases match TRBD2. Losses at the gene ends were 7 bases for V and 7 bases for J; bases not matched to a gene: 12. Germline CDR1 reads SGHRS; CDR2 reads YFSETQ. CDR3 length: 15 amino acids. CDR3 nucleotide sequence: TGCGCCAGCTCAGACGGGAGGGCAATGAGCGGGGAGCTGTTTTTT. This sequence encodes CASSDGRAMSGELFF. Variable domain in full (rest from reference TRBV5-1 and TRBJ2-2): KAGVTQTPRYLIKTRGQQVTLSCSPISGHRSVSWYQQTPGQGLQFLFEYFSETQRNKGNFPGRFSGRQFSNSRSEMNVSTLELGDSALYLCASSDGRAMSGELFFGEGSRLTVL.

This clone was seen once. V and J are TRBV29-1 and TRBJ1-5; TRBD1 agrees at 10 bases. Germline assignment: CDR1 SQVTM and CDR2 ANQGSEA. Trimming at V came to 2 bases and at J to 3 bases, leaving 4 bases not matched to a gene. The CDR3 is 15 amino acids. CDR3 bases: TGCAGCGTTGAAAGACAGGGGGCCAACAATCAGCCCCAGCATTTT. Amino acids: CSVERQGANNQPQHF. Filled out from reference TRBV29-1 and TRBJ1-5, the complete variable domain reads SAVISQKPSRDICQRGTSLTIQCQVDSQVTMMFWYRQQPGQSLTLIATANQGSEATYESGFVIDKFPISRPNLTFSTLTVSNMSPEDSSIYLCSVERQGANNQPQHFGDGTRLSIL.

This clone came up once. This chain joins TRBV28 and TRBJ2-3, with D tentatively TRBD2 (5 bases). The CDR3 is 16 residues long. Germline V gene data show CDR1 as MDHEN and CDR2 as SYDVKM. V shed 6 bases and J shed 0 bases, with 16 bases lying between them. As DNA, the CDR3 is TGTGCCAGCAGCCAGACCCCCGGGATTAGCACAGATACGCAGTATTTT. This gives the protein CASSQTPGISTDTQYF. Based on the CDR3 plus reference TRBV28 and TRBJ2-3, the full variable domain is DVKVTQSSRYLVKRTGEKVFLECVQDMDHENMFWYRQDPGLGLRLIYFSYDVKMKEKGDIPEGYSVSREKKERFSLILESASTNQTSMYLCASSQTPGISTDTQYFGPGTRLTVL.

The chain has TRBV25-1 and TRBJ2-7; no clear D gene. Per the germline V gene, CDR1 is MGHDK and CDR2 is SYGVNS. Trimming took off 0 bases at V and 4 bases at J, with 4 bases between the two ends. The CDR3 extends over 12 amino acids. The CDR3 protein is CASSEYGYEQYF. CDR3 DNA sequence: TGTGCCAGCAGTGAATACGGGTACGAGCAGTACTTC.

This chain links TRBV29-1 with TRBJ1-1, with TRBD1 matching 9 bases. Trimming at V came to 6 bases and at J to 8 bases, leaving 10 bases not matched to a gene. The length of the CDR3 is 13 residues. Germline-derived CDR1 and CDR2 are SQVTM and ANQGSEA. CDR3 amino acids: CSVNRGRWTEAFF. The CDR3, as DNA: TGCAGCGTCAACAGGGGGCGCTGGACCGAAGCTTTCTTT.